The clone carrying this T cell receptor beta chain was recorded many times. This entry is derived from a study of T cells in Graves' hyperthyroidism and ophthalmopathy. Trimming left V 6 bases short and J 1 base short, with 8 bases between. The CDR3 is 13 amino acids. The source material, RNA transcripts, was used to amplify TCR beta CDR3 regions. HTBI primers were employed in a first-round RT-PCR of the TCR CDR3. One entry per CDR3 protein, called by TCRdb with MiXCR from the multiplex PCR reads. The sample holds about 400,000 distinct CDR3 sequences, over 12% seen once. Sample: blood. The chain employs TRBV12-3 or TRBV12-4 and TRBJ2-3; possible D gene TRBD2, 5 bases. This clonotype was obtained from a man aged 45-65 years with Graves' ophthalmopathy. CDR3 nucleotide sequence: TGTGCCAGCAGCCAAGCGGGCACAGATACGCAGTATTTT. Translating it yields CASSQAGTDTQYF.